The clone carrying this T cell receptor beta chain was observed a few times. A second PCR of roughly 7 to 11 cycles used a sample-barcoded 5' primer and a J-beta primer mix. Each cDNA molecule was tagged by a template-switch adaptor with 12 random nucleotides. Researchers report that each sample yielded at least 2.5 million CDR3-containing paired-end reads. From the 5' RACE reads, TCRdb called clonotypes with MiXCR, one entry per CDR3 protein. This sample has hundreds of thousands of distinct CDR3 sequences; about 45% occur once, and the top ten carry less than 20%. These data belong to a study of blood T cells in healthy people across ages. V was shortened by 5 bases and J by 12 bases, with 23 bases between the two germline ends. The CDR3 runs 15 residues. Germline-derived CDR1 and CDR2 are WNHNN and SYGVQD (reference sequence).

The genes are TRBV10-1 and TRBJ2-1; D might be TRBD2 (7 bases). This receptor was identified in an elderly man in good health. Specimen: blood. The CDR3 protein is CASSPSEGREGGQFF. DNA of the CDR3: TGCGCCAGCAGTCCATCCGAGGGCAGGGAGGGGGGGCAGTTCTTC.